Each of the 29 T cell receptor beta chains below was sequenced from the same sample in a study of blood T cell repertoires in COVID-19. Using immunoSEQ multiplex PCR, the repertoire was profiled, and TCRdb retains in-frame clones only, with some absent. Here the sample spans tens of thousands of clones, roughly 84% being singletons. The specimen sequenced was peripheral blood. These TCRs come from a man aged 55 to 70 with acute or convalescent COVID-19.

This clone occurred once. The chain combines TRBV5-6 with TRBJ1-2; D is possibly TRBD1 (6 bases). Germline CDR1 is SGHDT and CDR2 is YYEEEE. This CDR3 comprises 18 residues. V was clipped by 1 base and J by 5 bases, with 24 bases between them. The DNA of the CDR3 is TGTGCCAGCAGCTTGCCCCGTTTTAGGACAGCCGATTCTTATGGCTACACCTTC. This sequence encodes CASSLPRFRTADSYGYTF.

This chain joins TRBV7-2 and TRBJ1-2; D call uncertain. The CDR3 is 14 residues long. CDR1 and CDR2 (germline): SGHTA, FQGNSA. V was trimmed by 1 base and J by 2 bases, leaving 8 bases between them. CDR3 nucleotides: TGTGCCAGCAGCTTAGAGGTCGGGAACTATGGCTACACCTTC. Translation gives CASSLEVGNYGYTF.

J is TRBJ1-2 and V is TRBV3-1 (or the pseudogene TRBV3-2); 7 nucleotides match TRBD1. Germline V gene data show CDR1 as LGHDT and CDR2 as YNNKEL (reference sequence). The CDR3 spans 12 residues. Losses at the gene ends were 4 bases for V and 5 bases for J; bases not matched to a gene: 1. This CDR3 reads CASSPTGYGYTF. The CDR3 DNA reads TGTGCCAGCAGCCCGACAGGGTATGGCTACACCTTC.

This chain links TRBV27 with TRBJ2-3; D might be TRBD2 (5 bases). The CDR3 runs to 14 residues. Germline-derived CDR1 and CDR2 are MNHEY and SMNVEV (reference sequence). V lost 8 bases and J lost 0, with 12 bases in between. The CDR3 is CASREADSTDTQYF. Here the CDR3 DNA reads TGTGCCAGCCGGGAAGCGGACAGCACAGATACGCAGTATTTT.

The chain links TRBV28 to TRBJ1-2; TRBD1 matches 8 bases. V lost 6 bases and J lost 10; bases outside the gene matches: 10. From germline, CDR1 is MDHEN and CDR2 SYDVKM. There are 13 residues in the CDR3. The CDR3 DNA reads TGTGCCAGCAGCGCGGGACAGGCTTTTTCCTACACCTTC. Translating gives CASSAGQAFSYTF.

The V call is TRBV28, the J call TRBJ1-1, with 8 bases matching TRBD1. This CDR3 has 15 amino acids. V shed 2 bases, J shed 1 base, and the junction held 3 bases outside the gene matches. The V gene's germline CDR1 is MDHEN and CDR2 SYDVKM. The CDR3 is CASSLTGTGNTEAFF. CDR3 nucleotides: TGTGCCAGCAGTTTAACTGGGACAGGGAACACTGAAGCTTTCTTT.

This clone was recorded only once. The chain carries TRBV12-5 and TRBJ2-2; D perhaps matches TRBD2 (5 bases). Germline V lookup: CDR1 LGHNT, CDR2 FRNRAP. Between the trimmed V and J ends, which lost 4 bases and 3 bases, there was a span of 9 bases. The CDR3 length is 14 residues. The CDR3 protein is CASGSDGDTGELFF. CDR3 DNA: TGTGCTAGTGGTTCTGACGGGGACACCGGGGAGCTGTTTTTT. Combining the CDR3 with reference TRBV12-5 and TRBJ2-2 gives the whole variable domain DARVTQTPRHKVTEMGQEVTMRCQPILGHNTVFWYRQTMMQGLELLAYFRNRAPLDDSGMPKDRFSAEMPDATLATLKIQPSEPRDSAVYFCASGSDGDTGELFFGEGSRLTVL.

V gene TRBV7-9 combines with J gene TRBJ1-3; the D is unclear. The CDR3 contains 14 residues. Germline V gene lookup returns CDR1 SEHNR and CDR2 FQNEAQ (reference sequence). Trimming took 0 bases from V and 9 from J, leaving 12 bases between them. As DNA, the CDR3 is TGTGCCAGCAGCTTAGCGCCGAGGGAAGGCACCATATATTTT. Amino acid sequence: CASSLAPREGTIYF.

This chain joins TRBV7-2 and TRBJ2-3; 13 nucleotides agree with TRBD2. Looked up from germline, CDR1 is SGHTA and CDR2 is FQGNSA. The J segment lost 4 bases and the V segment lost 4 bases, leaving 5 bases of the junction unmatched. The CDR3 sequence is 16 residues long. CDR3 nucleotide sequence: TGTGCCAGCAGCTCCGGGGGACTAGCGGGGTCAGATACGCAGTATTTT. Its protein product is CASSSGGLAGSDTQYF.

The chain uses TRBV27 and TRBJ1-4, with TRBD1 identical over 8 bases. The V gene end was trimmed by 4 bases and the J gene end by 8 bases; junction bases not matched to a gene: 9. CDR3 length equals 15 residues. CDR1 and CDR2 (germline): MNHEY, SMNVEV (reference sequence). CDR3 region: CASSSVGTGGEKLFF. The DNA for the CDR3 is TGTGCCAGCAGTTCGGTGGGGACAGGCGGCGAAAAACTGTTTTTT.

V and J are TRBV10-3 and TRBJ1-4; a possible D gene is TRBD1 (5 bases). Germline CDR1 reads ENHRY; CDR2 reads SYGVKD. Trimming pared 3 bases from V and 6 bases from J, leaving 14 bases between. The CDR3 has 15 amino acids. The CDR3 region is CAISDGQGQYEKLFF. The CDR3 region has the DNA TGTGCCATCAGTGATGGCCAGGGTCAGTATGAAAAACTGTTTTTT.

The count of this clone is one. The CDR3 spells CASSGAGSLGETQYF. CDR3 DNA: TGTGCCAGCAGCGGAGCCGGGTCCCTCGGGGAGACCCAGTACTTC. The J gene is TRBJ2-5, the V gene TRBV7-3; no clear D gene. Between the trimmed V and J ends, which lost 5 bases and 5 bases, there was a span of 18 bases. Germline-derived CDR1 and CDR2 are SGHTA and FQGTGA. The CDR3 loop spans 15 amino acids. Combining the CDR3 with reference TRBV7-3 and TRBJ2-5 gives the whole variable domain GAGVSQTPSNKVTEKGKYVELRCDPISGHTALYWYRQSLGQGPEFLIYFQGTGAADDSGLPNDRFFAVRPEGSVSTLKIQRTERGDSAVYLCASSGAGSLGETQYFGPGTRLLVL.

The rearrangement uses TRBV7-9 and TRBJ1-5; 10 bases match TRBD1. Trimming cost V 5 bases and J 1 base; bases outside gene matches: 8. Germline CDR1 and CDR2: SEHNR and FQNEAQ (reference sequence). This CDR3 is 17 amino acids long. The CDR3, as DNA: TGTGCCAGCAGCCTGGGACAGGGGTGGGTAAGCAATCAGCCCCAGCATTTT. Translating it yields CASSLGQGWVSNQPQHF.

This clone was observed at least ten times. This chain connects TRBV18 to TRBJ1-5; 11 nucleotides line up with TRBD1. This CDR3 region has 16 residues. V lost 2 bases to trimming and J lost 2 bases; unmatched junction nucleotides: 2. Per germline, CDR1 KGHSH and CDR2 LQKENI. The chain's CDR3 is CASSPGQGAGNQPQHF. The CDR3 DNA sequence: TGTGCCAGCTCACCAGGACAGGGGGCTGGCAATCAGCCCCAGCATTTT.

The chain uses TRBV7-3 and TRBJ2-3; 7 bases match TRBD1. This CDR3 has 14 amino acids. Germline CDR1 and CDR2: SGHTA and FQGTGA. J gave up 2 bases and V 4 bases, and 3 bases lay outside the gene matches. The CDR3: CASSSGQHTDTQYF. DNA of the CDR3: TGTGCCAGCAGCTCGGGACAGCACACAGATACGCAGTATTTT.

This clone was observed a handful of times. The V gene is TRBV21-1, the J gene TRBJ1-2; the table assigns TRBD1, which was not confirmed against the DNA. TRBV21-1 is annotated as a pseudogene. The CDR3 sequence is 16 residues long. The CDR3 protein is CASGPRGQGVRRGYTF. CDR3 in DNA: TGTGCCAGCGGCCCGAGGGGACAGGGGGTCCGTCGGGGCTACACCTTC.

V usage is TRBV7-2 and J usage is TRBJ2-3; no definite D call. Germline V lookup: CDR1 SGHTA, CDR2 FQGNSA. The V end was cut by 2 bases, the J end by 6 bases, with 3 bases between. The CDR3 has 11 amino acids. The CDR3 region is CASSLSDTQYF. The CDR3, as DNA: TGTGCCAGCAGCTTATCTGATACGCAGTATTTT.

The genes are TRBV6-6 and TRBJ2-5; weak D call: TRBD2 (5 bases). This CDR3 has 14 residues. V was pared by 0 bases and J by 5 bases, with 10 bases between. Germline V lookup: CDR1 MNHNY, CDR2 SVGAGI (reference sequence). CDR3 nucleotide sequence: TGTGCCAGCAGTTACTCGACCCGCGGGGAGACCCAGTACTTC. Translating it yields CASSYSTRGETQYF.

The chain combines TRBV7-2 with TRBJ1-5; 8 bases fit TRBD1. J was trimmed by 4 bases and V by 4 bases; bases with no gene match: 3. Germline CDR1 SGHTA, CDR2 FQGNSA. The length of the CDR3 is 14 residues. The CDR3 loop reads CASSWTGTNQPQHF. The CDR3 DNA follows: TGTGCCAGCAGCTGGACAGGGACGAATCAGCCCCAGCATTTT.

V gene TRBV18 combines with J gene TRBJ1-1, with TRBD1 as a possible D gene (5 bases). Germline V lookup: CDR1 KGHSH, CDR2 LQKENI. The CDR3 runs 14 residues. Between the trimmed V and J ends, which lost 5 bases and 4 bases, there was a span of 14 bases. The CDR3 protein is CASSALGEGTEAFF. The CDR3 bases are TGTGCCAGCTCAGCATTAGGGGAGGGCACTGAAGCTTTCTTT.

The CDR3 nucleotides read TGTGCCAGCAGCGTAGATGGCACTTCGGGAAAACTGTTTTTT. Residues: CASSVDGTSGKLFF. The chain is built from TRBV9 and TRBJ1-4; D gene uncertain. V gave up 0 bases and J gave up 10 bases, with 13 bases separating them. The CDR3 runs to 14 residues. The germline V gene has CDR1 SGDLS and CDR2 YYNGEE.

The CDR3 loop reads CASSDPTSGGPTGELFF. The CDR3 DNA is TGCGCCAGCAGCGACCCGACTAGCGGGGGGCCTACCGGGGAGCTGTTTTTT. The rearrangement links TRBV5-1 to TRBJ2-2; 13 bases map to TRBD2. With 4 bases clipped from V and 5 bases from J, the junction kept 8 bases outside the gene matches. Germline-derived CDR1 and CDR2 are SGHRS and YFSETQ. The CDR3 is made up of 17 amino acids.

The chain is built from TRBV18 and TRBJ2-7, with 8 bases aligning to TRBD1. This CDR3 spans 15 amino acids. The germline V gene has CDR1 KGHSH and CDR2 LQKENI. V shed 2 bases, J shed 4 bases, and the junction held 7 bases outside the gene matches. CDR3 nucleotides: TGTGCCAGCTCACCAGCAACAGGGGGAGTTTACGAGCAGTACGTC. Translating it yields CASSPATGGVYEQYV.

The chain has TRBV7-2 and TRBJ2-3; possibly TRBD2 for D (6 bases). Trimming removed 2 bases from V and 3 bases from J, with 15 bases in between. This CDR3 is 16 amino acids long. The germline V gene has CDR1 SGHTA and CDR2 FQGNSA. CDR3 loop: CASSLNAGWYTDTQYF. CDR3 nucleotides: TGTGCCAGCAGCTTAAACGCGGGGTGGTATACAGATACGCAGTATTTT. The full variable domain, in which reference TRBV7-2 and TRBJ2-3 provide the parts outside the CDR3, is GAGVSQSPSNKVTEKGKDVELRCDPISGHTALYWYRQSLGQGLEFLIYFQGNSAPDKSGLPSDRFSAERTGGSVSTLTIQRTQQEDSAVYLCASSLNAGWYTDTQYFGPGTRLTVL.

The chain combines TRBV4-1 with TRBJ2-1; 10 bases map to TRBD2. The CDR3 consists of 14 residues. V lost 4 bases to trimming and J lost 9 bases; unmatched junction nucleotides: 6. Germline loops: CDR1 MGHRA, CDR2 YSYEKL. CDR3 protein: CASSPQRGGLEQFF. CDR3 nucleotides: TGCGCCAGCAGCCCCCAGCGGGGGGGCCTTGAGCAGTTCTTC.

The chain couples TRBV2 to TRBJ1-2; possibly TRBD1 for D (5 bases). Looked up from germline, CDR1 is SNHLY and CDR2 is FYNNEI. CDR3 length equals 13 residues. V was clipped by 5 bases and J by 5 bases, with 12 bases between them. The CDR3 coding sequence is TGTGCCAGCAGTTCGGCAGGGCGGTATGGCTACACCTTC. Its protein product is CASSSAGRYGYTF. The full variable domain, its missing parts supplied by reference TRBV2 and TRBJ1-2, is EPEVTQTPSHQVTQMGQEVILRCVPISNHLYFYWYRQILGQKVEFLVSFYNNEISEKSEIFDDQFSVERPDGSNFTLKIRSTKLEDSAMYFCASSSAGRYGYTFGSGTRLTVV.

The chain uses TRBV7-2 and TRBJ2-1, with 9 bases identical to TRBD2. This CDR3 is 14 amino acids long. V was clipped by 2 bases and J by 16 bases; unmatched bases: 12. The germline V gene encodes CDR1 SGHTA and CDR2 FQGNSA. Written as DNA, the CDR3 is TGTGCCAGCAGCTTATCTAGCGGGGTGGGGGATTTTTTCTTC. Translated: CASSLSSGVGDFFF.

This clone has just one count. The chain recombines TRBV5-4 with TRBJ1-1, with D possibly being TRBD1 (5 bases). V dropped 4 bases and J dropped 10 bases, with 11 bases sitting between them. The CDR3 sequence is 11 residues long. Germline V gene data show CDR1 as SGHNT and CDR2 as YYREEE (reference sequence). CDR3 sequence reads: CASSKGEGAFF. The CDR3 bases are TGTGCCAGCAGCAAAGGGGAGGGAGCTTTCTTT.

This clone has more than one count but fewer than ten. CDR3 DNA sequence: TGTGCCAGCAGCTTAGGGGAGCGGGGGGGCTCCTACAATGAGCAGTTCTTC. It codes for CASSLGERGGSYNEQFF. The chain recombines TRBV7-9 with TRBJ2-1, with 10 bases identical to TRBD2. CDR3 size: 17 residues. The trim removed 1 base at V and 0 bases at J, leaving 3 bases unmatched. The germline V gene encodes CDR1 SEHNR and CDR2 FQNEAQ (reference sequence).